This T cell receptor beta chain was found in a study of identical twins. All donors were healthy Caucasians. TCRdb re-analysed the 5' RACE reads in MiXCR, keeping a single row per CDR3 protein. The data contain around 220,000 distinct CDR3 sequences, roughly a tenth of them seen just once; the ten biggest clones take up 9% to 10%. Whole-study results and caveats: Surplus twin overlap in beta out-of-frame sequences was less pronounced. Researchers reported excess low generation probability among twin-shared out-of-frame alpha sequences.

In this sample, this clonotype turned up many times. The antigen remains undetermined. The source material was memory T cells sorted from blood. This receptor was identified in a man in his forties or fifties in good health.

The CDR3 nucleotides are TGTGCCAGCAGAAGCAGCTTACTCCAAGAGACCCAGTACTTC. Amino acid sequence: CASRSSLLQETQYF. V usage is TRBV5-5 and J usage is TRBJ2-5; D is ambiguous. The germline V gene has CDR1 SGHKS and CDR2 YYEKEE (reference sequence). V was clipped by 5 bases and J by 1 base, with 12 bases between them. The CDR3 is made up of 14 amino acids.